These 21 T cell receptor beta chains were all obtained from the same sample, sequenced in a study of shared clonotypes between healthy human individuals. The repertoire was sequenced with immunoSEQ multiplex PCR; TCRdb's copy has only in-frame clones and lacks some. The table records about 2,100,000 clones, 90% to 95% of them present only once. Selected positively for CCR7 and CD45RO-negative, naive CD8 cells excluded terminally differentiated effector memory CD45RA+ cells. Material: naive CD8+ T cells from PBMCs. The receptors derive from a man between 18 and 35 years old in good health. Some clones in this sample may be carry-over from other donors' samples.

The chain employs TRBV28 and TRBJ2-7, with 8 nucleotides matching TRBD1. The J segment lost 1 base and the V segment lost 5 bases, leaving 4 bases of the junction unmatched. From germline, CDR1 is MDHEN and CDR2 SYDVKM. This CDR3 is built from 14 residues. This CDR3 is CASSTRDRSYEQYF. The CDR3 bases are TGTGCCAGCAGTACCCGGGACAGGTCCTACGAGCAGTACTTC. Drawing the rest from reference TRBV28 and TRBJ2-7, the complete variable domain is DVKVTQSSRYLVKRTGEKVFLECVQDMDHENMFWYRQDPGLGLRLIYFSYDVKMKEKGDIPEGYSVSREKKERFSLILESASTNQTSMYLCASSTRDRSYEQYFGPGTRLTVT.

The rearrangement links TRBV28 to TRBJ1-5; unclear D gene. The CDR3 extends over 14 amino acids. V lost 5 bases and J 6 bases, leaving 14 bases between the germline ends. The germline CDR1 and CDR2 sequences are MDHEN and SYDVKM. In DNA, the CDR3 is TGTGCCAGCAGTATATTGGAATCGGGTCAGCCCCAGCATTTT. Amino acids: CASSILESGQPQHF.

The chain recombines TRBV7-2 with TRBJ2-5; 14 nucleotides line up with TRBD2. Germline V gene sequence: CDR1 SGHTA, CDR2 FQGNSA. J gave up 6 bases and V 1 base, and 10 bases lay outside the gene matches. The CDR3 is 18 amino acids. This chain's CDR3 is CASSLDGTSGRQAKTQYF. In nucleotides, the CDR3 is TGTGCCAGCAGCTTAGATGGGACTAGCGGGAGACAGGCAAAGACCCAGTACTTC.

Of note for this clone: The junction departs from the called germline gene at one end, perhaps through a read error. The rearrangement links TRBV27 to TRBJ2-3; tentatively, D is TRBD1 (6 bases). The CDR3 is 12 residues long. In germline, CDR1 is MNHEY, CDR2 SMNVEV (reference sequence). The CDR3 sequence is CASKTPGQGLNF. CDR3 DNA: TGTGCCAGCAAAACGCCGGGACAAGGTTTGAATTTT.

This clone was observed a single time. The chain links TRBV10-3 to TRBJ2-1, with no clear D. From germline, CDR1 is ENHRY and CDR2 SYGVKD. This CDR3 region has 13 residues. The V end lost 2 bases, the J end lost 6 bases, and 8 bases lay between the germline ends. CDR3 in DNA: TGTGCCATCAGTGAGCCTAACTCCAATGAGCAGTTCTTC. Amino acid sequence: CAISEPNSNEQFF.

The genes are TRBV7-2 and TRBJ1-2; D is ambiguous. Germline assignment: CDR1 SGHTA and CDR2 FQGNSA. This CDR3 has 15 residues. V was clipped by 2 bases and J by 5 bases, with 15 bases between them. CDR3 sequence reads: CASSLMAQGWYGYTF. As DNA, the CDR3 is TGTGCCAGCAGCTTAATGGCACAAGGATGGTATGGCTACACCTTC.

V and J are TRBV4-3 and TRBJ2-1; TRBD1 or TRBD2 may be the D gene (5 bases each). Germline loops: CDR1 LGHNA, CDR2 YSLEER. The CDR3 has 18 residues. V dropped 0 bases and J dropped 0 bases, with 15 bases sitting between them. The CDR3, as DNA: TGCGCCAGCAGCCAAGACCCAGGGTTCGGAGGCTCCTACAATGAGCAGTTCTTC. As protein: CASSQDPGFGGSYNEQFF.

The CDR3 nucleotides are TGTGCCAGCCCCCCACCCAATGAGCAGTTCTTC. Translation gives CASPPPNEQFF. V gene TRBV6-4 combines with J gene TRBJ2-1; D unclear. In germline, CDR1 is MRHNA, CDR2 SNTAGT. CDR3 length: 11 amino acids. V was trimmed by 8 bases and J by 6 bases, leaving 8 bases between them.

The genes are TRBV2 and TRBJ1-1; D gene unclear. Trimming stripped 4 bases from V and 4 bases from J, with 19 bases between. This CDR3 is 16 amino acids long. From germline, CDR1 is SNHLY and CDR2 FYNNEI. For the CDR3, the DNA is TGTGCCAGCAGTGCCAGATCGGGATTTTTGGCCACTGAAGCTTTCTTT. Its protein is CASSARSGFLATEAFF.

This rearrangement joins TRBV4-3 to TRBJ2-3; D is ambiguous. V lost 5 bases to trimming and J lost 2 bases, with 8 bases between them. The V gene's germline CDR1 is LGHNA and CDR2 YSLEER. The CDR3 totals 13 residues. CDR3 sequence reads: CASSSRYTDTQYF. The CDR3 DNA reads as TGCGCCAGCAGCTCCAGGTACACAGATACGCAGTATTTT.

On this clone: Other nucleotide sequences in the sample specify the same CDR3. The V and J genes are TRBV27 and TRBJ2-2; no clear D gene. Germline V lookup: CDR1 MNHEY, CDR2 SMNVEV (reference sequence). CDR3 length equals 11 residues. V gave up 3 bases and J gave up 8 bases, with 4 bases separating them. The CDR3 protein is CASSFAGELFF. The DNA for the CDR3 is TGTGCCAGCAGTTTCGCAGGGGAGCTGTTTTTT.

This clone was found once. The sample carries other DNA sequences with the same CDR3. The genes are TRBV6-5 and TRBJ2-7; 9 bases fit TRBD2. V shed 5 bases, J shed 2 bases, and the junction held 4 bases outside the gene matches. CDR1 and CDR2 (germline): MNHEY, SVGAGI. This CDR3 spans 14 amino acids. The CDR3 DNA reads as TGTGCCAGCAGTCCCTTAGCGGGAGCCTACGAGCAGTACTTC. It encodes CASSPLAGAYEQYF.

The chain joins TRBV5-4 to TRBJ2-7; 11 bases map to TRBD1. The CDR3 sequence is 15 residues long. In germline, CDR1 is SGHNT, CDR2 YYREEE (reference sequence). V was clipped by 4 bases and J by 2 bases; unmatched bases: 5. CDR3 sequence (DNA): TGTGCCAGCAGCGCGGACAGGGGGCCTCCCTACGAGCAGTACTTC. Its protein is CASSADRGPPYEQYF. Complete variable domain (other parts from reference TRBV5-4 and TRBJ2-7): ETGVTQSPTHLIKTRGQQVTLRCSSQSGHNTVSWYQQALGQGPQFIFQYYREEENGRGNFPPRFSGLQFPNYSSELNVNALELDDSALYLCASSADRGPPYEQYFGPGTRLTVT.

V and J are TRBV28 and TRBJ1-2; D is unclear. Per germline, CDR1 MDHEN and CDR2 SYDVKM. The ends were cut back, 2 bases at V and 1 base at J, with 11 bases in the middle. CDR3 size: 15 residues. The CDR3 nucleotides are TGTGCCAGCAGTTTACTCAGGCTATTTAACTATGGCTACACCTTC. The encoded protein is CASSLLRLFNYGYTF.

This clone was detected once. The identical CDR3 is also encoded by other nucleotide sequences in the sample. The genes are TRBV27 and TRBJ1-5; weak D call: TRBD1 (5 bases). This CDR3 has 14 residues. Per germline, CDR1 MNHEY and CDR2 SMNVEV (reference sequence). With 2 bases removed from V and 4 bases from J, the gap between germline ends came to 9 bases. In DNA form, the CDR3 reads TGTGCCAGCAGTTTAATGGGGGGGAATCAGCCCCAGCATTTT. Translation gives CASSLMGGNQPQHF.

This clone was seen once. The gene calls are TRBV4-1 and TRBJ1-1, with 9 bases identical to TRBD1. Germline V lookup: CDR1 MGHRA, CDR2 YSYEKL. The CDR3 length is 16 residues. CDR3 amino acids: CAADQGTGTLNTEAFF. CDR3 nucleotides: TGCGCAGCCGACCAAGGGACAGGGACTTTGAACACTGAAGCTTTCTTT.

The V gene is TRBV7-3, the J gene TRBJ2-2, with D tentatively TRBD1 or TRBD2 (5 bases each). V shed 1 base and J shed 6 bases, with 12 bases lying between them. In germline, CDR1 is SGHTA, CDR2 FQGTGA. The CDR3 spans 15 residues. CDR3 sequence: CASSLIEGPPGELFF. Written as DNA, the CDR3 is TGTGCCAGCAGCTTAATTGAGGGGCCCCCCGGGGAGCTGTTTTTT.

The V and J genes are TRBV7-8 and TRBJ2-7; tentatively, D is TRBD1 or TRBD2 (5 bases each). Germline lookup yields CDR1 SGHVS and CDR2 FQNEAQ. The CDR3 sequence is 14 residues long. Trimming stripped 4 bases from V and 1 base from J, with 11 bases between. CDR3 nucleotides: TGTGCCAGCAGCTCCACGGGGCCTTCCTACGAGCAGTACTTC. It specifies CASSSTGPSYEQYF.

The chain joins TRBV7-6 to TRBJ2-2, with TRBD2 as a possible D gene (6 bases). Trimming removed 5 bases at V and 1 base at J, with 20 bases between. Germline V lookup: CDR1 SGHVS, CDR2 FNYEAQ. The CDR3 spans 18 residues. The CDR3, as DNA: TGTGCCAGCAGCCCAGCTGGAGGGAGCGAGTTGAACACCGGGGAGCTGTTTTTT. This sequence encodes CASSPAGGSELNTGELFF.

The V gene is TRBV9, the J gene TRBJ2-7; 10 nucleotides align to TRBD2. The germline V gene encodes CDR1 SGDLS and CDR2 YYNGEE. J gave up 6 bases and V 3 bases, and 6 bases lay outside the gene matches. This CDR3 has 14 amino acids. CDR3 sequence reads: CASSAGGTSVEQYF. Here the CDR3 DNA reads TGTGCCAGCAGCGCAGGGGGGACTAGCGTCGAGCAGTACTTC.

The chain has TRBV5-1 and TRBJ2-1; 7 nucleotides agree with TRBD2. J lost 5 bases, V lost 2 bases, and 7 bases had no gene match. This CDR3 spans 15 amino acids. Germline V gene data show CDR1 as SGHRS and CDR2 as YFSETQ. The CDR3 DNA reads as TGCGCCAGCAGCTTAGGACTAGAATGGGACAATGAGCAGTTCTTC. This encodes CASSLGLEWDNEQFF.